One and the same sample provided the 25 T cell receptor beta chains below, sequenced in a study of T cell repertoires in cytomegalovirus infection. TCRdb passed the reads through MiXCR, listing each CDR3 protein once. Here the sample spans roughly 49,000 distinct CDR3 sequences, about a fifth being singletons. Which antigens these TCRs recognize remains unknown. The sample in question was CD8+ T cells from cultured PBMCs, obtained from culture after CMV antigen stimulation. These receptors all come from a human donor in good health (CMV status not recorded). Some clones in this sample may be carry-over from other donors' samples.

V usage is TRBV7-8 and J usage is TRBJ1-2, with D maybe TRBD1 (5 bases). This CDR3 contains 16 residues. Germline assignment: CDR1 SGHVS and CDR2 FQNEAQ. V lost 5 bases and J 4 bases, leaving 20 bases between the germline ends. CDR3 residues: CASSPHRDRTPYGYTF. The CDR3 region has the DNA TGTGCCAGCAGCCCCCACCGGGACCGAACTCCCTATGGCTACACCTTC.

On this clonotype itself: A much bigger clone sits one base away, suggesting this may be a read error. This CDR3 is missing its conserved last phenylalanine or tryptophan, likely due to a read error. V is TRBV28 and J is TRBJ1-1, with a tentative D call TRBD1 (6 bases). CDR1 MDHEN and CDR2 SYDVKM come from the germline V gene. The germline V and J ends were trimmed by 4 bases and 3 bases, with 18 bases remaining between them. This CDR3 region has 16 residues. The CDR3 region has the DNA TGTGCCAGCAGTTACAACAGGGTAGTCGGGGACACTGAAGCTTTCTTA. The encoded protein is CASSYNRVVGDTEAFL.

This clonotype was seen more than once but under ten times. It is unclear where the CDR3 begins or ends on the DNA, so no DNA is shown, and the CDR3 is as TCRdb lists it. The chain is built from TRBV6-6 and TRBJ1-2; TRBD1 is the table's D call, not checked against the DNA. The CDR3 is 15 amino acids long, termini counted. Germline V gene data show CDR1 as MNHNY and CDR2 as SVGAGI (reference sequence). The CDR3 loop is CASSSSGQGFDGYTF.

CDR3 loop: CASSLFKYNEQFF. The CDR3 nucleotides read TGTGCCAGCAGCTTATTTAAGTACAATGAGCAGTTCTTC. The rearrangement uses TRBV11-2 and TRBJ2-1; D uncertain. CDR3 length: 13 amino acids. CDR1 and CDR2 (germline): SGHAT, FQNNGV. Trimming removed 2 bases at V and 4 bases at J, with 6 bases between.

The gene calls are TRBV7-2 and TRBJ2-2; D gene ambiguous. Looked up from germline, CDR1 is SGHTA and CDR2 is FQGNSA. V was shortened by 5 bases and J by 6 bases, with 13 bases between the two germline ends. The CDR3 sequence is 14 residues long. CDR3 DNA: TGTGCCAGCAGCGACGCGCCGGATGCCGGGGAGCTGTTTTTT. This gives the protein CASSDAPDAGELFF.

In this sample, this clonotype turned up a few times. This chain uses TRBV7-3 with TRBJ2-1, with TRBD2 identical over 13 bases. The CDR3 loop spans 18 amino acids. Germline-derived CDR1 and CDR2 are SGHTA and FQGTGA. J was trimmed by 0 bases and V by 0 bases; bases with no gene match: 2. CDR3 amino acids: CASSLTRTSGSSYNEQFF. The CDR3 bases are TGTGCCAGCAGCTTAACAAGGACTAGCGGGAGCTCCTACAATGAGCAGTTCTTC.

The chain employs TRBV27 and TRBJ1-2, with 7 bases fitting TRBD1. Germline values: CDR1 MNHEY, CDR2 SMNVEV (reference sequence). The CDR3 consists of 12 residues. V lost 3 bases, J lost 6 bases, and 1 base stayed unmatched. CDR3 residues: CASSLTGNGYTF. The CDR3 bases are TGTGCCAGCAGTTTGACAGGGAATGGCTACACCTTC.

This clonotype was counted between two and nine times. The chain employs TRBV7-2 and TRBJ1-6; 7 positions match TRBD1. The germline V gene encodes CDR1 SGHTA and CDR2 FQGNSA. Losses at the gene ends were 3 bases for V and 10 bases for J; bases not matched to a gene: 0. There are 12 residues in the CDR3. The CDR3 region is CASSLTGSPLHF. CDR3 nucleotides: TGTGCCAGCAGCTTGACAGGGTCACCCCTCCACTTT.

This clonotype came up a few times. The chain employs TRBV6-1 and TRBJ2-3; TRBD2 matches at 15 bases. The CDR3 has 15 amino acids. From germline, CDR1 is MNHNS and CDR2 SASEGT. J gave up 6 bases and V 4 bases, and 2 bases lay outside the gene matches. In nucleotides, the CDR3 is TGTGCCAGCAGTGGGACTAGCGGGGGGGCGGATACGCAGTATTTT. This encodes CASSGTSGGADTQYF.

This chain uses TRBV7-2 with TRBJ2-1; 11 bases are a match to TRBD2. V lost 2 bases and J lost 6; bases outside the gene matches: 15. CDR3 length: 19 residues. Germline CDR1 reads SGHTA; CDR2 reads FQGNSA. This CDR3 is CASSLRLAGNSFVGNEQFF. CDR3 bases: TGTGCCAGCAGCTTAAGACTAGCGGGAAATTCGTTCGTTGGCAATGAGCAGTTCTTC.

This chain uses TRBV7-3 with TRBJ2-1; tentatively, D is TRBD2 (6 bases). The V end lost 1 base, the J end lost 0 bases, and 19 bases lay between the germline ends. Germline V gives CDR1 SGHTA, CDR2 FQGTGA. The CDR3 has 19 amino acids. The CDR3 loop reads CASSLSGLAGTSSYNEQFF. The DNA of the CDR3 is TGTGCCAGCAGCTTAAGTGGGCTTGCGGGGACGAGCTCCTACAATGAGCAGTTCTTC.

This clonotype appeared a single time. The V gene is TRBV6-6, the J gene TRBJ2-3; a weak D match, TRBD2 (7 bases). V shed 5 bases and J shed 4 bases, with 16 bases lying between them. This CDR3 contains 15 residues. CDR1 and CDR2 from the germline V gene are MNHNY and SVGAGI (reference sequence). The CDR3 DNA reads TGTGCCAGCAGTGTTAGTCGGGGGGCCTCAGATACGCAGTATTTT. As protein: CASSVSRGASDTQYF.

This chain links TRBV7-2 with TRBJ2-7, with no clear D. Germline V gives CDR1 SGHTA, CDR2 FQGNSA. V shed 6 bases and J shed 0 bases, with 9 bases lying between them. This CDR3 has 13 amino acids. CDR3 in DNA: TGTGCCAGCAGTTACCATAACTCCTACGAGCAGTACTTC. Amino acid sequence: CASSYHNSYEQYF.

This chain joins TRBV27 and TRBJ2-2, with D perhaps matching TRBD2 (6 bases). CDR1 is MNHEY and CDR2 is SMNVEV in the germline V gene (reference sequence). Trimming cost V 4 bases and J 3 bases, with 15 bases left between them. The CDR3 totals 16 residues. For the CDR3, the DNA is TGTGCCAGCAGTTCGACTAGTTGGGGTTACACCGGGGAGCTGTTTTTT. Protein: CASSSTSWGYTGELFF.

V is TRBV20-1 and J is TRBJ2-7; no clear D. CDR1 and CDR2 (germline): DFQATT, SNEGSKA (reference sequence). V gave up 0 bases and J gave up 3 bases, with 15 bases separating them. The CDR3 loop spans 15 amino acids. CDR3 loop: CSARDSWATYYEQYF. CDR3 nucleotides: TGCAGTGCTAGAGATTCGTGGGCCACCTACTACGAGCAGTACTTC.

The rearrangement links TRBV20-1 to TRBJ2-3; D remains ambiguous. The V and J ends lost 2 bases and 0 bases respectively, with 12 bases between them. The CDR3 totals 15 residues. Germline CDR1 DFQATT, CDR2 SNEGSKA (reference sequence). In DNA form, the CDR3 reads TGCAGTGCTAGACCCGAGTACTCTAGCACAGATACGCAGTATTTT. Protein product: CSARPEYSSTDTQYF.

This clonotype was seen only a few times. The rearrangement links TRBV27 to TRBJ2-5; D tentatively reads TRBD1 or TRBD2 (5 bases each). This CDR3 spans 14 amino acids. The V and J ends lost 2 bases and 8 bases respectively, with 15 bases between them. Germline lookup yields CDR1 MNHEY and CDR2 SMNVEV (reference sequence). The DNA for the CDR3 is TGTGCCAGCAGTTTAGGGCCGGCAGGGAGTACCCAGTACTTC. As protein: CASSLGPAGSTQYF.

This chain uses TRBV7-8 with TRBJ2-1, with no clear D. Deletions cut 1 base from V and 0 bases from J, with 10 bases between. The CDR3 sequence is 16 residues long. CDR1 is SGHVS, CDR2 FQNEAQ, per germline. The CDR3 DNA sequence: TGTGCCAGCAGCTTAGGATCCAGAAGCTCCTACAATGAGCAGTTCTTC. It encodes CASSLGSRSSYNEQFF.

V and J are TRBV30 and TRBJ2-2; weak D call: TRBD1 (5 bases). This CDR3 has 15 amino acids. Germline V gene data show CDR1 as GTSNPN and CDR2 as SVGIG (reference sequence). Trimming left V 0 bases short and J 3 bases short, with 11 bases between. CDR3 protein: CAWSVLGPHTGELFF. The CDR3 DNA is TGTGCCTGGAGTGTATTGGGGCCCCACACCGGGGAGCTGTTTTTT.

Only a few counts were recorded for this clonotype. The rearrangement joins TRBV12-3 or TRBV12-4 to TRBJ2-7; 11 bases are shared with TRBD1. Trimming cost V 4 bases and J 6 bases; bases outside gene matches: 8. The CDR3 is 15 residues long. This CDR3 is CASSSTGTGGREQYF. The CDR3 nucleotides read TGTGCCAGCAGTTCCACCGGGACAGGGGGTCGCGAGCAGTACTTC.

J is TRBJ1-4 and V is TRBV7-2; possible D gene TRBD1, 5 bases. The ends were cut back, 0 bases at V and 11 bases at J, with 25 bases in the middle. The germline V gene encodes CDR1 SGHTA and CDR2 FQGNSA. This CDR3 comprises 18 residues. The CDR3 is CASSLARRGREEWEKLFF. As DNA, the CDR3 is TGTGCCAGCAGCTTAGCGAGGAGGGGCCGAGAGGAGTGGGAGAAACTGTTTTTT.

The chain carries TRBV27 and TRBJ2-4; no clear D. Between the trimmed V and J ends, which lost 5 bases and 1 base, there was a span of 12 bases. The germline V gene has CDR1 MNHEY and CDR2 SMNVEV (reference sequence). This CDR3 contains 15 residues. The CDR3 DNA reads as TGTGCCAGCAGTCTCCTCCCAATGGCCAAAAACATTCAGTACTTC. This gives the protein CASSLLPMAKNIQYF.

The chain carries TRBV19 and TRBJ2-1; D may be TRBD1 (6 bases). The germline gives CDR1 LNHDA, CDR2 SQIVND (reference sequence). Trimming left V 3 bases short and J 2 bases short, with 8 bases between. This CDR3 has 14 residues. The CDR3: CASSIGGTYNEQFF. The CDR3 DNA reads as TGTGCCAGTAGTATTGGGGGCACCTACAATGAGCAGTTCTTC.

V and J are TRBV7-9 and TRBJ2-5; 7 nucleotides agree with TRBD2. The CDR3 totals 14 residues. Trimming took 4 bases from V and 1 from J; bases not matched to a gene: 3. Germline assignment: CDR1 SEHNR and CDR2 FQNEAQ (reference sequence). The CDR3 spells CASSSRGVQETQYF. In nucleotides, the CDR3 is TGTGCCAGCAGCTCCCGGGGGGTCCAAGAGACCCAGTACTTC. Supplemented by reference TRBV7-9 and TRBJ2-5, the full variable domain reads DTGVSQNPRHKITKRGQNVTFRCDPISEHNRLYWYRQTLGQGPEFLTYFQNEAQLEKSRLLSDRFSAERPKGSFSTLEIQRTEQGDSAMYLCASSSRGVQETQYFGPGTRLLVL.

J is TRBJ2-1 and V is TRBV7-2; 11 bases are a match to TRBD2. The CDR3 contains 18 residues. CDR1 SGHTA and CDR2 FQGNSA come from the germline V gene. Trimming at V came to 3 bases and at J to 3 bases, leaving 10 bases not matched to a gene. DNA for the CDR3: TGTGCCAGCAGCTTTCCCGTAGCGGGAGGGAGGGTCTACAATGAGCAGTTCTTC. Its translation: CASSFPVAGGRVYNEQFF.